This T cell receptor (beta chain) emerged from a study of blood T cell repertoires in COVID-19 (dated by TCRdb to about 2020). Background on the whole study: The collaborator samples originated in the United States, Italy and Spain and spanned the acute and convalescent phases of COVID-19. The prospective study material was composed of cDNA or gDNA derived from T cells, B-cell-depleted T cells, or PBMCs. Subjects who had been exposed to COVID-19, were actively infected with it, or had recovered from it provided the deeply sampled blood TCRbeta repertoires that made up the dataset. The repertoires were released in a freely available public database intended as a resource for research on the immune response to SARS-CoV-2. Samples came from the ongoing ImmuneRACE study (first 160 participants) plus 1,254 subjects from 6 global collaborators. A de-identified subject ID, COVID-19 status, age in years and sex were almost always included in the sample metadata. Where available, HLA class I and class II types were taken from metadata supplied by the sample provider and were not determined by assay-based typing.

TCRbeta CDR3 regions were amplified from genomic DNA using the immunoSEQ Assay, a bias-controlled multiplex PCR. The published analysis was carried out like this. The number of nucleated cells in each sample was estimated by amplification of reference gene primers within the assay. Sequence reads were collapsed and filtered to measure the absolute abundance of every unique TCRbeta CDR3 rearrangement. For each sample, productive Simpson clonality was calculated as the square root of Simpson's diversity index over productive rearrangements. Held by TCRdb, this immuneACCESS table contains in-frame sequences only and omits some clones. Under half of the omission traces to an unresolved V gene where checked; the cause of the rest is unknown. That table supplies the V and J calls and clone size; D and trimming were determined from the DNA. The sample contains about 81,000 clones, approximately 84% of them found a single time. The ten largest make up about 12% of the sample.

The full study reports these points: The quantity of clinical and demographic metadata differed by source and by participant and was supplied without curation.

Collaborating institutions collected whole blood in K2EDTA tubes following their own protocols. For TCRbeta analysis, collaborators shipped samples as frozen whole blood, isolated PBMCs, or DNA extracted from either of those sample types. Looking up the germline V gene (reference sequence) yields CDR1 WNHNN and CDR2 SYGVQD. Relative to germline, V is missing 8 bases and J is missing 8 bases, with 8 bases of the junction outside any gene match. The CDR3 covers 13 residues, taking in both the cysteine and the phenylalanine. Solely the CDR3 DNA is kept, with 39 bases framed from the first base. This clone occurred once. The antigen this receptor binds is unknown. Qualities for individual bases were not recorded, and no much larger clone is one base off.

This clonotype was sampled from a human donor in a cohort sampled during active COVID-19. Sequencing was carried out using peripheral blood. The rearrangement joined TRBV10-1 to TRBJ2-4, with TRBD1 identical over 8 junction bases. The DNA reads TGCGCCAGCTCGGATGGACAGGGTGACATTCAGTACTTC. This is translated as CASSDGQGDIQYF.